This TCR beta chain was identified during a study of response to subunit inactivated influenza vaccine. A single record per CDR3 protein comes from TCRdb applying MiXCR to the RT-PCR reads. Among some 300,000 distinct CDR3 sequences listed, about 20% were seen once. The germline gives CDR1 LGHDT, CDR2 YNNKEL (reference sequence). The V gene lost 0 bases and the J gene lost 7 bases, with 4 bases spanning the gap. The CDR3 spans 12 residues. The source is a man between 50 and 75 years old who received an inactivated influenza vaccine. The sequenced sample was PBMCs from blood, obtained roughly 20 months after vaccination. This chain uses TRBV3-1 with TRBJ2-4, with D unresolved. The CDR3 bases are TGTGCCAGCAGCCAAGAGGGCAACATTCAGTACTTC. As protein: CASSQEGNIQYF.